This entry lists 23 T cell receptor beta chains sequenced from one sample in a study of beta chain features in type 1 diabetes. The authors reverse transcribed all of the isolated RNA, so sequencing captured expressed TCRB transcripts. Data came from immunoSEQ multiplex PCR; TCRdb stores just in-frame clones and leaves some out. The sample lists about 240,000 clones, about 25% occurring once. Sequences were obtained from central memory CD4+ T cells from blood. The receptors shown here come from a man aged 25 to 40 in good health.

V usage is TRBV6-5 and J usage is TRBJ1-5; 7 bases match TRBD1. V shed 5 bases and J 4 bases; nucleotides not matched to a gene: 8. The CDR3 runs to 15 residues. Germline CDR1 MNHEY, CDR2 SVGAGI. The CDR3 DNA is TGTGCCAGCAGTACAAGTAACAGGGGAAATCAGCCCCAGCATTTT. It specifies CASSTSNRGNQPQHF.

This clone was recorded only once. V gene TRBV2 combines with J gene TRBJ1-2, with D possibly matching TRBD1 (6 bases). This CDR3 contains 14 residues. V lost 3 bases to trimming and J lost 4 bases, with 12 bases between them. Germline loops: CDR1 SNHLY, CDR2 FYNNEI. This chain's CDR3 is CASSEKGGPYGYTF. In DNA form, the CDR3 reads TGTGCCAGCAGTGAGAAGGGGGGTCCCTATGGCTACACCTTC.

This clone was recorded a few times. This rearrangement joins TRBV11-3 to TRBJ2-7; TRBD1 agrees at 10 bases. Germline CDR1 is SGHNT and CDR2 is YENEEA. J lost 5 bases, V lost 1 base, and 2 bases had no gene match. CDR3 length equals 14 residues. The CDR3 protein is CASSLGGTGDEQYF. The CDR3 region has the DNA TGTGCCAGCAGCTTAGGCGGGACAGGGGACGAGCAGTACTTC.

This clone was seen more than once but under ten times. CDR3 nucleotides: TGTGCTAGTGCCCGACAGGGGATTCTGAACTATGGCTACACCTTC. It yields the protein CASARQGILNYGYTF. The rearrangement joins TRBV12-5 to TRBJ1-2, with 8 bases lining up with TRBD1. This CDR3 contains 15 residues. V was clipped by 7 bases and J by 2 bases; unmatched bases: 9. The germline V gene has CDR1 LGHNT and CDR2 FRNRAP.

The chain recombines TRBV7-2 with TRBJ1-5; D unclear. The CDR3 consists of 12 residues. The germline CDR1 and CDR2 sequences are SGHTA and FQGNSA. The V end was cut by 4 bases, the J end by 9 bases, with 10 bases between. CDR3 residues: CASSSPSLPQHF. In DNA form, the CDR3 reads TGTGCCAGCAGCTCCCCGAGCTTGCCCCAGCATTTT.

The V call is TRBV6-6, the J call TRBJ2-5; 7 bases are shared with TRBD1. The CDR3 consists of 13 residues. J gave up 4 bases and V 11 bases, and 10 bases lay outside the gene matches. Germline assignment: CDR1 MNHNY and CDR2 SVGAGI (reference sequence). The CDR3 region has the DNA TGTGCCCGGGGAGACTACAGGGGAGAGACCCAGTACTTC. Residues: CARGDYRGETQYF.

This clone was recorded a few times. This chain joins TRBV18 and TRBJ2-3; D assignment may be TRBD1 or TRBD2 (6 bases each). Germline loops: CDR1 KGHSH, CDR2 LQKENI. The V end lost 8 bases, the J end lost 5 bases, and 17 bases lay between the germline ends. The CDR3 has 14 residues. The CDR3: CASLRGPGEDTQYF. The CDR3 DNA reads as TGTGCCAGCCTCAGGGGACCGGGGGAAGATACGCAGTATTTT.

The genes are TRBV5-1 and TRBJ2-3, with D perhaps matching TRBD2 (5 bases). The germline V gene encodes CDR1 SGHRS and CDR2 YFSETQ. V lost 6 bases, J lost 2 bases, and 13 bases lay in between. This CDR3 region has 14 residues. The CDR3 nucleotides read TGCGCCAGCAAAAACGAGCGGACCACAGATACGCAGTATTTT. Translation: CASKNERTTDTQYF.

In its sample, this clone was seen a few times. This chain connects TRBV5-1 to TRBJ2-1; 13 bases align to TRBD2. Germline V CDR1 and CDR2: SGHRS, YFSETQ. This CDR3 region has 16 residues. V trimming: 3 bases; J trimming: 6 bases; junction bases outside the gene matches: 6. The CDR3 nucleotides are TGCGCCAGCAGCTACGACACTAGCGGGGGGGCCAATGAGCAGTTCTTC. Translating it yields CASSYDTSGGANEQFF.

This rearrangement joins TRBV7-2 to TRBJ2-1; 8 nucleotides match TRBD2. The CDR3 has 13 amino acids. CDR1 and CDR2 (germline): SGHTA, FQGNSA. The trim removed 3 bases at V and 7 bases at J, leaving 2 bases unmatched. The CDR3 sequence is CASSLERGNEQFF. CDR3 DNA sequence: TGTGCCAGCAGCTTGGAGCGGGGGAATGAGCAGTTCTTC.

The chain carries TRBV27 and TRBJ1-4, with D tentatively TRBD1 (5 bases). The germline gives CDR1 MNHEY, CDR2 SMNVEV (reference sequence). Trimming cost V 6 bases and J 8 bases, with 16 bases left between them. The CDR3 is made up of 14 amino acids. This chain's CDR3 is CASSPGSTREKLFF. DNA of the CDR3: TGTGCCAGCAGCCCAGGGTCCACCCGAGAAAAACTGTTTTTT.

This clone was recorded a few times. This rearrangement joins TRBV7-2 to TRBJ2-3; D is unresolved. Deletions cut 5 bases from V and 0 bases from J, with 6 bases between. Germline CDR1 SGHTA, CDR2 FQGNSA. The CDR3 consists of 13 residues. The CDR3 sequence is CASSPPSTDTQYF. The CDR3 nucleotides read TGTGCCAGCAGCCCCCCTAGCACAGATACGCAGTATTTT. Looking up the rest from reference TRBV7-2 and TRBJ2-3 gives the full variable domain: GAGVSQSPSNKVTEKGKDVELRCDPISGHTALYWYRQSLGQGLEFLIYFQGNSAPDKSGLPSDRFSAERTGGSVSTLTIQRTQQEDSAVYLCASSPPSTDTQYFGPGTRLTVL.

This clone was seen only a few times. This rearrangement joins TRBV5-1 to TRBJ1-2; D possibly corresponds to TRBD1 (5 bases). This CDR3 is built from 18 residues. Germline V gene sequence: CDR1 SGHRS, CDR2 YFSETQ. V was cut by 0 bases and J by 2 bases, with 20 bases left in between. CDR3 protein: CASSLASGDALRNYGYTF. In nucleotides, the CDR3 is TGCGCCAGCAGCTTGGCCAGTGGGGACGCTCTCCGGAACTATGGCTACACCTTC.

CDR3 region: CSALSGSGYTF. DNA of the CDR3: TGCAGCGCGCTTAGTGGATCAGGCTACACCTTC. The genes are TRBV29-1 and TRBJ1-2, with D hard to call. CDR3 size: 11 residues. Germline V CDR1 and CDR2: SQVTM, ANQGSEA. V was clipped by 7 bases and J by 8 bases, with 14 bases between them. Full variable domain (remainder filled in from reference TRBV29-1 and TRBJ1-2): SAVISQKPSRDICQRGTSLTIQCQVDSQVTMMFWYRQQPGQSLTLIATANQGSEATYESGFVIDKFPISRPNLTFSTLTVSNMSPEDSSIYLCSALSGSGYTFGSGTRLTVV.

This chain links TRBV5-1 with TRBJ2-5; 11 nucleotides align to TRBD2. The ends lost 4 bases at V and 5 bases at J; junction bases unmatched: 10. Germline loops: CDR1 SGHRS, CDR2 YFSETQ. The CDR3 spans 16 residues. The CDR3 region is CASSPGLAVTAETQYF. In nucleotides, the CDR3 is TGCGCCAGCAGCCCGGGACTAGCGGTCACGGCGGAGACCCAGTACTTC.

V and J are TRBV13 and TRBJ2-2, with D tentatively TRBD1 (6 bases). This CDR3 is 17 amino acids long. The germline V gene has CDR1 PRHDT and CDR2 FYEKMQ (reference sequence). Trimming took off 0 bases at V and 0 bases at J, with 11 bases between the two ends. The CDR3 loop reads CASSLGVDSANTGELFF. For the CDR3, the DNA is TGTGCCAGCAGCTTAGGGGTGGACAGCGCGAACACCGGGGAGCTGTTTTTT.

The V call is TRBV7-9, the J call TRBJ2-7; 7 nucleotides agree with TRBD1. The germline V gene has CDR1 SEHNR and CDR2 FQNEAQ (reference sequence). The CDR3 runs 12 residues. V gave up 8 bases and J gave up 5 bases; unmatched junction bases: 6. The CDR3 bases are TGTGCCAGCGAAAGGGGGCCAGACGAGCAGTACTTC. Amino acids: CASERGPDEQYF.

V usage is TRBV27 and J usage is TRBJ2-5; the match to TRBD2 covers 8 bases. Germline CDR1 MNHEY, CDR2 SMNVEV (reference sequence). Germline trimming cut 0 bases from V and 4 bases from J; bases unmatched to any gene: 10. This CDR3 has 17 amino acids. CDR3 nucleotide sequence: TGTGCCAGCAGTTTATCTTTCCTGACTAGCGTTGCAGAGACCCAGTACTTC. It is translated as CASSLSFLTSVAETQYF.

This clone was seen a handful of times. The rearrangement links TRBV2 to TRBJ1-6; a weak D match, TRBD1 (5 bases). The germline V gene encodes CDR1 SNHLY and CDR2 FYNNEI. The length of the CDR3 is 14 residues. The V end lost 4 bases, the J end lost 7 bases, and 11 bases lay between the germline ends. CDR3 sequence: CASSGGALNSPLHF. For the CDR3, the DNA is TGTGCCAGCAGTGGCGGGGCACTCAATTCACCCCTCCACTTT.

This clone was counted a few times. The chain uses TRBV5-6 and TRBJ2-7; 7 bases match TRBD1. Germline V CDR1 and CDR2: SGHDT, YYEEEE. This CDR3 comprises 16 residues. V lost 0 bases, J lost 1 base, and 7 bases stayed unmatched. The CDR3 is CASSLGRQGRSYEQYF. CDR3 nucleotides: TGTGCCAGCAGCTTGGGGCGACAGGGACGGTCCTACGAGCAGTACTTC.

V and J are TRBV4-3 and TRBJ1-3; D ambiguous. Germline CDR1 is LGHNA and CDR2 is YSLEER. This CDR3 spans 16 amino acids. Between the trimmed V and J ends, which lost 0 bases and 0 bases, there was a span of 9 bases. This CDR3 reads CASSQDLRPSGNTIYF. As DNA, the CDR3 is TGCGCCAGCAGCCAAGATCTTCGACCCTCTGGAAACACCATATATTTT.

This clone came up a few times. The gene calls are TRBV2 and TRBJ1-2; D call uncertain. Trimming took 4 bases from V and 2 from J, leaving 8 bases between them. This CDR3 comprises 13 residues. Germline V lookup: CDR1 SNHLY, CDR2 FYNNEI. CDR3 DNA: TGTGCCAGCAGTGTCTGGGAAAACTATGGCTACACCTTC. The encoded protein is CASSVWENYGYTF.

This clone was seen once. This chain links TRBV15 with TRBJ2-7, with D hard to call. CDR1 and CDR2 from the germline V gene are LNHNV and YYDKDF (reference sequence). The germline V and J ends were trimmed by 9 bases and 3 bases, with 15 bases remaining between them. This CDR3 spans 13 amino acids. CDR3 sequence: CATATDVFYEQYF. The CDR3 DNA sequence: TGTGCCACTGCGACGGATGTATTCTACGAGCAGTACTTC.